This T cell receptor (beta chain) stems from a study of cytomegalovirus exposure and HLA in healthy donors. Study-wide points: Testing in vitro showed a few CMV-associated chains specific for CMV antigens. The classifier, whose performance was assessed in both the original and validation cohorts, reportedly diagnosed cytomegalovirus status with high specificity and sensitivity. The finding came from a later analysis; first-cohort TCR clusters tended to co-occur in the roughly 120 validation repertoires.

Concerning this clone itself: The antigen remains undetermined.

The donors were part of the validation cohort of 120 subjects. That cohort was separate from the first cohort, which comprised about 730 subjects. CDR1 is MNHNY, CDR2 SVGAGI, per germline (reference sequence). V was cut by 9 bases and J by 6 bases, with 8 bases left in between. The CDR3 has 11 amino acids. Repertoires were generated with immunoSEQ multiplex PCR, while TCRdb's copy carries only in-frame clones and drops some. The sample comprises some 110,000 clones, more than 75% of which are singletons, and 4.5% to 6% rests with the top ten. The sequence was collected from a man aged 18 to 29 in good health and CMV-seronegative. Sequencing was done on a sample of PBMCs. The chain uses TRBV6-6 and TRBJ2-2; D perhaps matches TRBD1 (6 bases). CDR3 DNA: TGTGCCAGGCCAGGGGCCGGGGAGCTGTTTTTT. Its translation is CARPGAGELFF.